The entry below gives a single T cell receptor (beta chain) sequence along with its context. Its specificity is not known. This specimen comes from a study of long-term antiretroviral therapy in people with HIV. Overall study results and limits: It was not possible to obtain data on ART adherence, viral resistance or therapy changes. In HIV, the repertoires covered a tighter span of CDR3 lengths than in controls. The repertoire was dominated at all time points by clones expanded before ART.

Version v3.0 of the immunoSEQ assay was performed at survey level. Profiling relied on immunoSEQ multiplex PCR, and the TCRdb table lists in-frame clones only, not all of them. The table includes 25,000 to 30,000 clones, 82% detected once. Everyone in the study who had HIV was treated in the United States. The CDR3 length is 16 residues. Germline V CDR1 and CDR2: MDHEN, SYDVKM. With 7 bases clipped from V and 7 bases from J, the junction kept 16 bases outside the gene matches. The material sequenced was unsorted PBMCs, taken 2.9 years after starting antiretroviral therapy. This receptor was obtained from a man in his forties or fifties with HIV. The chain carries TRBV28 and TRBJ2-7; 10 bases align to TRBD2. The CDR3 DNA follows: TGTGCCAGCACCGAAGGAGCGGGGGGGCCTGTTGGGGAGCAGTACTTC. Encoded protein: CASTEGAGGPVGEQYF.